Below, 11 T cell receptor beta chains from the same sample are listed, as sequenced in a study of cytomegalovirus exposure and HLA in healthy donors. Some clones are missing from TCRdb's copy, which holds only in-frame ones; the method was immunoSEQ multiplex PCR. The sample carries over 250,000 clones, approximately 90% recorded once. Sequencing was done on a sample of PBMCs. These receptors were collected from a woman between 25 and 40 years old in good health and CMV-seropositive.

The chain uses TRBV15 and TRBJ2-3; maybe TRBD2 (5 bases). CDR1 is LNHNV and CDR2 is YYDKDF in the germline V gene (reference sequence). The CDR3 runs 14 residues. V lost 6 bases to trimming and J lost 6 bases, with 16 bases between them. The CDR3, as DNA: TGTGCCACCAGTAAAGAGGAGGTTCTGGATACGCAGTATTTT. Its translation is CATSKEEVLDTQYF.

This chain connects TRBV11-2 to TRBJ1-2, with 8 bases fitting TRBD1. The CDR3 covers 14 residues. Germline values: CDR1 SGHAT, CDR2 FQNNGV. The J segment lost 8 bases and the V segment lost 5 bases, leaving 10 bases of the junction unmatched. The CDR3 here is CASSPRQGKEGYTF. CDR3 bases: TGTGCCAGCAGCCCCCGACAGGGGAAGGAGGGCTACACCTTC.

J is TRBJ2-7 and V is TRBV9; possible D gene TRBD2, 5 bases. This CDR3 has 13 residues. The V gene's germline CDR1 is SGDLS and CDR2 YYNGEE. The V and J ends lost 0 bases and 6 bases respectively, with 10 bases between them. The CDR3 bases are TGTGCCAGCAGCGTAGAGCCTGAGGGCGAGCAGTACTTC. It encodes CASSVEPEGEQYF.

On this clone itself: The sample holds other DNA sequences that translate to the same CDR3. The V gene is TRBV27, the J gene TRBJ2-7, with TRBD1 matching 8 bases. Germline V gene data show CDR1 as MNHEY and CDR2 as SMNVEV (reference sequence). The V and J ends lost 5 bases and 2 bases, in that order; junction bases with no gene match: 5. The CDR3 loop spans 14 amino acids. For the CDR3, the DNA is TGTGCCAGCAGTCTTGGACAGGGCGCCTACGAGCAGTACTTC. It specifies CASSLGQGAYEQYF.

V and J are TRBV27 and TRBJ1-5, with TRBD1 as a possible D gene (6 bases). The germline CDR1 and CDR2 sequences are MNHEY and SMNVEV (reference sequence). This CDR3 has 15 amino acids. Trimming shortened V by 1 base and J by 0 bases, and 7 bases separated the two germline ends. The CDR3, as DNA: TGTGCCAGCAGTTTATACAGGGATAGCAATCAGCCCCAGCATTTT. It specifies CASSLYRDSNQPQHF.

The chain recombines TRBV19 with TRBJ2-1, with D hard to call. CDR1 LNHDA and CDR2 SQIVND come from the germline V gene (reference sequence). V was trimmed by 6 bases and J by 9 bases, leaving 15 bases between them. The CDR3 is made up of 13 amino acids. The CDR3, as DNA: TGTGCCAGTAGGTACCCGGGCCGATCTGAGCAGTTCTTC. Translating gives CASRYPGRSEQFF.

V usage is TRBV5-4 and J usage is TRBJ2-2; D is ambiguous. This CDR3 spans 14 amino acids. Germline CDR1 SGHNT, CDR2 YYREEE (reference sequence). Trimming took off 5 bases at V and 0 bases at J, with 8 bases between the two ends. CDR3 bases: TGTGCCAGCAGGATGGACCCGAACACCGGGGAGCTGTTTTTT. Its protein product is CASRMDPNTGELFF.

This clone was seen just once. The chain carries TRBV13 and TRBJ2-2; 13 positions agree with TRBD2. J gave up 5 bases and V 6 bases, and 6 bases lay outside the gene matches. The germline CDR1 and CDR2 sequences are PRHDT and FYEKMQ (reference sequence). The CDR3 sequence is 16 residues long. DNA of the CDR3: TGTGCCAGCAGTTCTCCGACTAGCGGGAGGACCGGGGAGCTGTTTTTT. This encodes CASSSPTSGRTGELFF.

The CDR3 spells CVRSFALRGGSQGDSNQPQHF. In DNA form, the CDR3 reads TGTGTCAGAAGCTTTGCCCTCAGGGGGGGATCCCAAGGGGATAGCAATCAGCCCCAGCATTTT. The chain employs TRBV7-5 and TRBJ1-5. TRBV7-5 is termed a pseudogene. This CDR3 region has 21 residues.

The DNA for the CDR3 is TGTGCCAGCAGTTCAAACAAAGCGGGAGGGGCCTATGAGCAGTTCTTC. This codes for CASSSNKAGGAYEQFF. The chain has TRBV28 and TRBJ2-1, with 10 bases matching TRBD2. V lost 4 bases to trimming and J lost 8 bases; unmatched junction nucleotides: 11. The CDR3 runs 16 residues. The germline V gene encodes CDR1 MDHEN and CDR2 SYDVKM.

The chain combines TRBV13 with TRBJ2-5; 7 positions agree with TRBD1. The ends lost 5 bases at V and 1 base at J; junction bases unmatched: 7. Germline loops: CDR1 PRHDT, CDR2 FYEKMQ (reference sequence). The CDR3 extends over 15 amino acids. CDR3 bases: TGTGCCAGCAGCCTACAACAGGGGTTCCAAGAGACCCAGTACTTC. This codes for CASSLQQGFQETQYF.